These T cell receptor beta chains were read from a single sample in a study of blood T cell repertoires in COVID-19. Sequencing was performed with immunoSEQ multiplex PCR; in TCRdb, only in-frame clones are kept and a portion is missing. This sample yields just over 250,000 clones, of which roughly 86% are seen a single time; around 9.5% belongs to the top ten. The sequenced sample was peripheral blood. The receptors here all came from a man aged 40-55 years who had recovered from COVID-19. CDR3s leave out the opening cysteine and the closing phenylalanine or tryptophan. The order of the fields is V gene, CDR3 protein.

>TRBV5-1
ASRRPGTQYEQY
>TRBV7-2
ASSLGLGGYQETQY
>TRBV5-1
ASSSSGGGTEAF
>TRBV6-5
ASTLAGGPGETQY
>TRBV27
ASSQAGGGYEQY
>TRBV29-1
SVGGLAGGSNTGELF
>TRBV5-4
ASSNGRNTEAF
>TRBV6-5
ASSYTGVSGTEAF
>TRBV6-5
ASSSLRPAVGAEQY
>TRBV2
ASSVGRGTSEQY
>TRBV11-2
ASSLVLGGGTQY
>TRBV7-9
ASSGYRDFTNTGELF
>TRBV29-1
SVNRGLGGYT
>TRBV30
VSGTGGSEQY
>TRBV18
ASSPPNRGRVNEQF
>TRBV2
ASSRDRTETQY
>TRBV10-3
AISGQGVEQY
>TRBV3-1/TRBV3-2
ASSFHADTQY
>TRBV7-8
ASSLGLAEEPLEQY
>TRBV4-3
ASSQRGRSYEQY
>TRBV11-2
ASSQGQVLDTQY
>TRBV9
ASSAGGRTDTQY
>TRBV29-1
SVHGARDGYT
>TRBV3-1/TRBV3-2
ASSPAGSTTGELF
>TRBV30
AWSPTVNTEAF
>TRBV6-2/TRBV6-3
ASSSRGLVVAF
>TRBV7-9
ASMRQGVSNTGELF
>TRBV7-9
ASTSQAGTEAF
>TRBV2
ASIGRGGLTDTQY
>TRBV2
ASSSRDFLIYEQY
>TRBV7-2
ASSLTRAGEQY
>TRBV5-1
ASSGGTYEQY
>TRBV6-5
ASSRDRGNTEAF
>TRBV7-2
ASSPQGGSNYEQY
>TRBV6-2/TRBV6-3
ASSPSRGAIYGYT
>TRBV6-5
ASRLAGVNYNEQF
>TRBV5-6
ASSLVKRGANNEQF
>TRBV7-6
ASSLTSGGVAYNEQF
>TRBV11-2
ASSLISDTQY
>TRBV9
ASSVQPGLAGGPPTGELF
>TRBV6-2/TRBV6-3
ASSYTRRASPSYGYT
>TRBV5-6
ASSLVGVGESY
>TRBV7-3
ASSLTGTSGSTDTQY
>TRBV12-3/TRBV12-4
ASRPQGGYEQY
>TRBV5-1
ASSRTSGDTGELF
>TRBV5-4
ASSFGSGGDEQY
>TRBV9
ASSGGQPYNSPLH